The source of this T cell receptor (beta chain) is a study of PD-L1 blockade in urothelial cancer. For this clone: Compared with germline, one end of the junction differs, possibly owing to a read error.

This CDR3 is built from 12 residues. Germline values: CDR1 MGHRA, CDR2 YSYEKL. Assay used: immunoSEQ multiplex PCR; TCRdb lists only in-frame clones, some missing. The data hold about 88,000 clones, with 90% to 95% observed a single time. The TCR was taken from a man aged 60 to 69 with urothelial cancer. The sequencing used PBMCs, collected around atezolizumab (anti-PD-L1) treatment. The genes are TRBV4-1 and TRBJ2-1, with 9 bases lining up with TRBD2. This CDR3 reads CASSHDSSGGIF. The CDR3 coding sequence is TGCGCCAGCAGCCACGACAGTAGCGGGGGCATCTTC.